The 9 T cell receptor beta chains in this list originate from one sample, sequenced in a study of T-cell memory formation after mild COVID-19. TCRdb reanalysed the 5' RACE reads using MiXCR and keeps one entry per CDR3 protein. The sample consists of around 530,000 distinct CDR3 sequences, about 20% of them appearing once. The specimen was PBMCs or a T cell subset sorted from them (not recorded which). These receptors came from an adult woman who had mild COVID-19 (a few samples of this study predate the infection). Cell type and time point are not known.

This clonotype occurred a few times. This rearrangement joins TRBV7-2 to TRBJ2-2; TRBD1 matches at 8 bases. After removal of 3 bases from V and 8 bases from J, the junction contained 5 bases not matched to a gene. Per the germline V gene, CDR1 is SGHTA and CDR2 is FQGNSA. This CDR3 comprises 14 residues. This CDR3 is CASSLPRGQGELFF. In nucleotides, the CDR3 is TGTGCCAGCAGCTTGCCCAGGGGGCAGGGGGAGCTGTTTTTT.

V is TRBV20-1 and J is TRBJ2-7; 8 nucleotides align to TRBD1. The length of the CDR3 is 15 residues. Germline CDR1 and CDR2: DFQATT and SNEGSKA (reference sequence). Trimming removed 6 bases from V and 6 bases from J; junction bases left unmatched: 16. The CDR3 reads CSAQDEDRGLREQYF. DNA of the CDR3: TGCAGTGCCCAAGACGAAGACAGGGGTTTGCGCGAGCAGTACTTC.

This clonotype was seen more than once but under ten times. This chain links TRBV15 with TRBJ2-1; 7 nucleotides line up with TRBD2. With 5 bases clipped from V and 3 bases from J, the junction kept 7 bases outside the gene matches. Germline-derived CDR1 and CDR2 are LNHNV and YYDKDF (reference sequence). The CDR3 has 15 amino acids. The CDR3 DNA sequence: TGTGCCACCAGCGCTGATGGGGGGGTCTACAATGAGCAGTTCTTC. This codes for CATSADGGVYNEQFF.

The chain carries TRBV6-5 and TRBJ1-2, with TRBD1 identical over 7 bases. The CDR3 length is 14 residues. Germline-derived CDR1 and CDR2 are MNHEY and SVGAGI. Trimming at V came to 2 bases and at J to 6 bases, leaving 6 bases not matched to a gene. CDR3 region: CASSYLTGRHGYTF. CDR3 in DNA: TGTGCCAGCAGTTACCTGACAGGGAGGCATGGCTACACCTTC.

V is TRBV7-2 and J is TRBJ2-7, with a tentative D call TRBD1 (5 bases). The length of the CDR3 is 14 residues. Trimming stripped 4 bases from V and 4 bases from J, with 14 bases between. Germline CDR1 SGHTA, CDR2 FQGNSA. CDR3 nucleotide sequence: TGTGCCAGCAGCTCTAGTAGGGGTATATACGAGCAGTACTTC. This gives the protein CASSSSRGIYEQYF.

This clonotype has just a few counts. J is TRBJ2-5 and V is TRBV11-3, with TRBD2 matching over 8 bases. CDR3 size: 15 residues. Per germline, CDR1 SGHNT and CDR2 YENEEA. V lost 3 bases and J lost 2; bases outside the gene matches: 5. In DNA form, the CDR3 reads TGTGCCAGCAGCTTTCTAGCGGGCAGTCAAGAGACCCAGTACTTC. It yields the protein CASSFLAGSQETQYF.

This clonotype has just a few counts. This chain links TRBV5-1 with TRBJ2-1; TRBD1 aligns across 9 bases. Germline CDR1 is SGHRS and CDR2 is YFSETQ. Germline trimming cut 2 bases from V and 6 bases from J; bases unmatched to any gene: 9. The CDR3 is 16 residues long. In DNA form, the CDR3 reads TGCGCCAGCAGCTTAACCACAGGGGGCTTAGTCAATGAGCAGTTCTTC. Translation: CASSLTTGGLVNEQFF.

The genes are TRBV24-1 and TRBJ1-5; D possibly corresponds to TRBD1 (5 bases). V lost 4 bases to trimming and J lost 6 bases, with 12 bases between them. There are 14 residues in the CDR3. CDR1 KGHDR and CDR2 SFDVKD come from the germline V gene. This CDR3 reads CATSEEGYGQPQHF. The CDR3 nucleotides read TGTGCCACCAGTGAGGAGGGGTACGGTCAGCCCCAGCATTTT.

This clonotype was found many times. The CDR3 reads CASSLWGDIDEKLFF. CDR3 nucleotides: TGTGCCAGCAGTTTATGGGGGGATATCGATGAAAAACTGTTTTTT. The chain couples TRBV12-3 or TRBV12-4 to TRBJ1-4, with D maybe TRBD1 (5 bases). With 2 bases removed from V and 6 bases from J, the gap between germline ends came to 13 bases. The CDR3 totals 15 residues.